This T cell receptor (beta chain) was recorded in a study of PD-1 blockade in classical Hodgkin lymphoma. There was relapse after autologous stem cell transplantation in every patient, and there was variation in brentuximab vedotin exposure. This clone occurred once. What it binds is unknown. Study-wide findings and caveats: Newly diagnosed and completely responding patients shared comparable baseline diversity. A reduction in baseline TCR diversity was reportedly seen in newly diagnosed patients relative to healthy donors. TCR diversity in CD4+, not CD8+, cells rose significantly by C4D1.

The CDR3 loop spans 15 amino acids. V gave up 0 bases and J gave up 4 bases; unmatched junction bases: 5. Germline V gene sequence: CDR1 LGHNA, CDR2 YSLEER. The data were produced by immunoSEQ multiplex PCR, yet TCRdb's version contains in-frame clones alone and is incomplete. The sample has 20,000 to 25,000 clones, 65% to 75% seen once. The chain employs TRBV4-3 and TRBJ2-7; 8 nucleotides match TRBD1. The starting material was peripheral blood mononuclear cells (PBMCs), obtained at baseline. The receptor comes from a human donor with classical Hodgkin lymphoma. CDR3 residues: CASSQEGTGRYEQYF. The CDR3 DNA follows: TGCGCCAGCAGCCAAGAAGGGACAGGTCGTTACGAGCAGTACTTC.